What follows describes a single TCR beta chain. Its antigen has not been determined. Per-base quality was not reported, and no clone a single base away is much larger than it. The data were obtained in a study of blood T cell repertoires in COVID-19 (dated by TCRdb to 2018 to 2020). For the study in its entirety: The collaborator samples originated in the United States, Italy and Spain and spanned the acute and convalescent phases of COVID-19. The material from the prospective study consisted of cDNA or gDNA derived from T cells, B-cell-depleted T cells, or PBMCs. The dataset comprised deeply sampled blood TCRbeta repertoires from subjects exposed to, actively infected with, or recovered from COVID-19. The repertoires were released in a freely available public database intended as a resource for research on the immune response to SARS-CoV-2. Samples came from the ongoing ImmuneRACE study (first 160 participants) plus 1,254 subjects from 6 global collaborators. A de-identified subject ID, COVID-19 status, age in years and sex were almost always included in the sample metadata. HLA class I and class II types, where available, came from metadata supplied by the sample provider rather than from assay-based typing. What the work shows at the level of the full study, not this receptor alone: Clinical and demographic metadata were provided uncurated, with the amount varying by source and participant.

Whole blood was collected in K2EDTA tubes by collaborating institutions according to the institutions' own protocols. For TCRbeta analysis, collaborators shipped samples in one of three forms: frozen whole blood, isolated PBMCs, or DNA extracted from either of those sample types. TCRbeta CDR3 regions were amplified from genomic DNA by means of the immunoSEQ Assay, a bias-controlled multiplex PCR. The paper's data handling went like this. Within the assay, amplification of reference gene primers was used to estimate how many nucleated cells each sample contained. Sequence reads were collapsed and filtered to measure the absolute abundance of every unique TCRbeta CDR3 rearrangement. For each sample, productive Simpson clonality was calculated as the square root of Simpson's diversity index across productive rearrangements. The source is immuneACCESS, and TCRdb retained only in-frame sequences with V and J called. Part of the clones is not carried over; for the studies checked, unresolved V genes explain less than half of this, and the remainder is unexplained. V and J calls and clone size are given by that table; D and trimming were obtained from the DNA. This sample holds about 190,000 clones; roughly 80% were observed only once. The ten most abundant clones make up around 21% of the sample.

The junction shows trimming of 6 bases on V and 4 bases on J, and the gene matches do not reach 10 bases of it. The CDR3 covers 16 residues, taking in both the cysteine and the phenylalanine. CDR3 DNA only is kept here, 48 bases in frame from base 1. CDR1 and CDR2, per the germline V gene, are MRHNA and SNTAGT. This clonotype originated in a human donor in a cohort sampled during active COVID-19. The sequence links TRBV6-4 to TRBJ2-3; TRBD2 matches 10 bases in the middle. Sequencing used peripheral blood. The DNA sequence is as follows: TGTGCCAGCAGCGAAGGGAGCGGGGGGGCGTCAGATACGCAGTATTTT. Its protein is CASSEGSGGASDTQYF.